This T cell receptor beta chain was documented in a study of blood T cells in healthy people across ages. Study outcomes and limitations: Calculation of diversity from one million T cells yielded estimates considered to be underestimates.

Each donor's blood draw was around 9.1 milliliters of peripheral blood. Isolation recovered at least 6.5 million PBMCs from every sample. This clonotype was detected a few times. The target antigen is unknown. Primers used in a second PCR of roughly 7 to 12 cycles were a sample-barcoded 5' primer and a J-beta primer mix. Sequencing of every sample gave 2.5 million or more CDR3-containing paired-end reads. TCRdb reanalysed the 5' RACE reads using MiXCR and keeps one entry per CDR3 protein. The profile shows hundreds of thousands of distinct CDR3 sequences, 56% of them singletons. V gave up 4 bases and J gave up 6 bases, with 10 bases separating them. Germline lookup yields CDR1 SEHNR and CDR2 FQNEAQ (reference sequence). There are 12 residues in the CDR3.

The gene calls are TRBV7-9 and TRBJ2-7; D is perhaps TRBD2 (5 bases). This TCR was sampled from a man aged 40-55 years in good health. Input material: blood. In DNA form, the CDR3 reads TGTGCCAGCAGCTACGTAAGCGGCGAGCAGTACTTC. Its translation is CASSYVSGEQYF.